The rows below give T cell receptor beta chains drawn from one sample of a study of blood T cell repertoires in COVID-19. TCRdb keeps only in-frame clones here, not all; method: immunoSEQ multiplex PCR. Of around 51,000 clones in the sample, just over 90% are singletons; the top ten hold about 5.1%. Sequenced input: peripheral blood. These receptor sequences come from a man in his 70s with acute or convalescent COVID-19. The CDR3 runs from the conserved cysteine through the conserved F or W. The D gene is left open where the match is weak. Size is stated for part of the rows, as once, few or many counts, or as a class when the clone is expanded.

j_call v_call clone_size d_call cdr3_aa cdr3_nt
TRBJ2-3 TRBV6-2/TRBV6-3 NA NA CASSSVDTQYF TGTGCCAGCAGTTCCGTGGATACGCAGTATTTT
TRBJ1-1 TRBV4-2 NA NA CASSQVGGPGDTEAFF TGTGCCAGCAGCCAAGTGGGAGGGCCCGGGGACACTGAAGCTTTCTTT
TRBJ1-2 TRBV3-1/TRBV3-2 NA NA CASSQGFPQGNGYTF TGTGCCAGCAGCCAAGGCTTTCCCCAGGGAAATGGCTACACCTTC
TRBJ1-2 TRBV11-2 NA TRBD1 CASSLVNRGPGYTF TGTGCCAGCAGCTTAGTCAACAGGGGGCCTGGCTACACCTTC
TRBJ2-2 TRBV16 NA NA CASSQARNTGELFF TGTGCCAGCAGCCAAGCCAGGAACACCGGGGAGCTGTTTTTT
TRBJ2-3 TRBV30 NA NA CAWSPGGTDTQYF TGTGCCTGGAGTCCAGGGGGCACAGATACGCAGTATTTT
TRBJ2-5 TRBV10-3 once NA CAISPRGGQETQYF TGTGCCATCAGCCCAAGGGGGGGACAAGAGACCCAGTACTTC
TRBJ2-5 TRBV11-2 NA TRBD1 CASSVGAGTAPFVVTQYF TGTGCCAGCAGCGTAGGGGCCGGGACAGCCCCGTTCGTGGTGACCCAGTACTTC
TRBJ1-6 TRBV18 NA TRBD1 CASSPLGTATSSYNSPLHF TGTGCCAGCTCACCATTGGGGACAGCCACGAGCTCCTATAATTCACCCCTCCACTTT
TRBJ2-3 TRBV7-9 NA NA CASSTGWADTQYF TGTGCCAGCAGCACCGGGTGGGCAGATACGCAGTATTTT
TRBJ2-3 TRBV3-1/TRBV3-2 NA NA CASSQDRLDLDTQYF TGTGCCAGCAGCCAAGATCGGCTAGACCTAGATACGCAGTATTTT
TRBJ1-2 TRBV13 NA NA CASSLAVNYGYTF TGTGCCAGCAGCTTAGCCGTAAACTATGGCTACACCTTC
TRBJ2-7 TRBV4-3 NA NA CASSQDSRAAVYEQYF TGCGCCAGCAGCCAAGACTCCAGGGCGGCTGTCTACGAGCAGTACTTC
TRBJ2-7 TRBV7-2 NA TRBD1 CASSSGTAAYEQYF TGTGCCAGCAGCTCAGGGACAGCAGCCTACGAGCAGTACTTC
TRBJ1-2 TRBV2 NA TRBD1 CASTLQGAAYGYTF TGTGCCAGCACTCTTCAGGGGGCCGCCTATGGCTACACCTTC
TRBJ2-3 TRBV27 NA TRBD2 CASSSLAGITDTQYF TGTGCCAGCAGTTCCTTAGCGGGGATAACAGATACGCAGTATTTT
TRBJ2-7 TRBV6-5 NA TRBD2 CASTVGGTETYEQYF TGTGCCAGCACCGTGGGAGGGACTGAGACCTACGAGCAGTACTTC
TRBJ2-7 TRBV4-1 few TRBD1 CASSQAEGQNYEQYF TGCGCCAGCAGCCAAGCCGAGGGACAGAACTACGAGCAGTACTTC